This T cell receptor (beta chain) derives from a study of blood T cell repertoires in COVID-19. Study-wide context: The analysed material was cDNA or gDNA that came from T cells, B-cell-depleted T cells, or PBMCs.

V lost 2 bases and J 1 base, leaving 8 bases between the germline ends. This CDR3 has 15 residues. Germline values: CDR1 LGHDT, CDR2 YNNKEL (reference sequence). In the study's own analysis: Researchers report that nucleated cell counts were estimated from reference gene primer amplification. Repertoires were generated with immunoSEQ multiplex PCR, while TCRdb's copy carries only in-frame clones and drops some. From that table come the V and J calls and clone size; the DNA was used to work out D and trimming. Here the sample spans about 200,000 clones, 89% being singletons. Sequenced: peripheral blood. The clonotype comes from a woman aged 40 to 55 with acute or convalescent COVID-19. This chain links TRBV3-1 (or the pseudogene TRBV3-2) with TRBJ2-2; TRBD1 might be the D (5 bases). This CDR3 is CASSQSDRNTGELFF. CDR3 in DNA: TGTGCCAGCAGCCAATCTGACAGGAACACCGGGGAGCTGTTTTTT.